Included here is one T cell receptor (beta chain) sequence, with context. Its antigen is not known. This entry comes from a study of PD-1 blockade in classical Hodgkin lymphoma. Measured with immunoSEQ multiplex PCR; TCRdb has only the in-frame clones, and not every one. The sample lists about 27,000 clones; around 85% were seen once. The sample's time point: cycle 4 day 1 (C4D1), after six to seven weeks of nivolumab. Exposure to brentuximab vedotin varied, and each patient had relapsed following autologous stem cell transplantation. With magnetic negative selection, CD4+ T cells were purified from PBMCs that had been thawed. V was pared by 1 base and J by 7 bases, with 17 bases between. In germline, CDR1 is LNHNV, CDR2 YYDKDF (reference sequence). The CDR3 runs to 15 residues. Regarding the study as a whole: Possibly reflecting disease activity or prior therapy, repertoire differences have causes that remain undefined. Exclusion was applied to patients who started nivolumab under 1 year after ASCT. There was a significant rise in CD4+ TCR diversity by C4D1, with no such rise for CD8+. Lower baseline TCR diversity was reported for newly diagnosed patients than for healthy donors.

The chain has TRBV15 and TRBJ2-7, with D uncertain. The TCR comes from a human donor with classical Hodgkin lymphoma. Sequenced material: CD4+ T cells from blood, taken before the fourth cycle of nivolumab. CDR3 sequence reads: CATSRGSLENQEQYF. The CDR3 region has the DNA TGTGCCACCAGCAGAGGCTCTTTGGAGAATCAGGAGCAGTACTTC.